One and the same sample provided the 10 T cell receptor beta chains below, sequenced in a study of beta chain features in type 1 diabetes. Notes on the study in general: Shorter TCRB CDR3s, moderately but significantly so, were found in Type 1 diabetes patients in all four CD4+ subsets.

Their target antigens are unknown. Reverse transcription of all isolated RNA meant that expressed TCRB transcripts were sequenced. Sequenced by immunoSEQ multiplex PCR; TCRdb stores in-frame clones only, minus some. The sample contains some 350,000 clones, roughly 14% of which appear only once. Sequencing was done on a sample of naive CD4+ T cells from blood. These receptors originate from a woman aged 18-30 years with type 1 diabetes.

This clone was counted a few times. For the CDR3, the DNA is TGTGCCAGCAGCTCCGGACTCGGGGAGACCCAGTACTTC. Translation gives CASSSGLGETQYF. This sequence joins TRBV7-3 and TRBJ2-5; D perhaps matches TRBD2 (5 bases). Germline V gives CDR1 SGHTA, CDR2 FQGTGA. V dropped 4 bases and J dropped 5 bases, with 11 bases sitting between them. The CDR3 runs 13 residues.

This clone showed up just a few times. The V call is TRBV30, the J call TRBJ2-7, with D possibly matching TRBD2 (6 bases). V gave up 5 bases and J gave up 5 bases, with 10 bases separating them. Germline-derived CDR1 and CDR2 are GTSNPN and SVGIG (reference sequence). There are 11 residues in the CDR3. The CDR3 DNA sequence: TGTGCCTGGGGGGGGTCTAACGAGCAGTACTTC. Its translation is CAWGGSNEQYF.

The V and J genes are TRBV25-1 and TRBJ2-2; 7 bases are shared with TRBD1. Germline CDR1 and CDR2: MGHDK and SYGVNS. The length of the CDR3 is 15 residues. The V and J ends lost 1 base and 6 bases, in that order; junction bases with no gene match: 5. This chain's CDR3 is CASSEWRQGAGELFF. CDR3 nucleotide sequence: TGTGCCAGCAGTGAATGGAGGCAGGGGGCCGGGGAGCTGTTTTTT.

This chain joins TRBV7-3 and TRBJ2-1, with 9 bases fitting TRBD1. The CDR3 spans 18 residues. The junction had 10 bases not matched to a gene; V was cut back by 1 base and J by 3 bases. Germline assignment: CDR1 SGHTA and CDR2 FQGTGA. The CDR3: CASSLMPAGQGIYNEQFF. The CDR3 bases are TGTGCCAGCAGCTTAATGCCGGCAGGACAGGGGATCTACAATGAGCAGTTCTTC.

The chain carries TRBV7-3 and TRBJ2-5, with TRBD2 matching over 8 bases. The V and J ends lost 4 bases and 1 base, in that order; junction bases with no gene match: 5. Germline V gene lookup returns CDR1 SGHTA and CDR2 FQGTGA. This CDR3 contains 15 residues. This chain's CDR3 is CASSSPTSGQETQYF. The CDR3 nucleotides are TGTGCCAGCAGCTCGCCAACTAGCGGCCAAGAGACCCAGTACTTC.

The J gene is TRBJ1-1, the V gene TRBV18, with TRBD1 matching over 8 bases. The germline V gene has CDR1 KGHSH and CDR2 LQKENI. This CDR3 is built from 15 residues. Trimming at V came to 1 base and at J to 0 bases, leaving 1 base not matched to a gene. As DNA, the CDR3 is TGTGCCAGCTCACCACAGACAGGGGTGAACACTGAAGCTTTCTTT. It yields the protein CASSPQTGVNTEAFF.

This clone showed up just a few times. The V and J genes are TRBV29-1 and TRBJ1-1; no definite D call. The CDR3 runs 14 residues. Germline CDR1 SQVTM, CDR2 ANQGSEA. V was cut by 3 bases and J by 0 bases, with 11 bases left in between. The CDR3 nucleotides are TGCAGCGTTGAGAACCATGGGCTGAACACTGAAGCTTTCTTT. Its protein product is CSVENHGLNTEAFF. The whole variable domain, filled in from reference TRBV29-1 and TRBJ1-1, reads SAVISQKPSRDICQRGTSLTIQCQVDSQVTMMFWYRQQPGQSLTLIATANQGSEATYESGFVIDKFPISRPNLTFSTLTVSNMSPEDSSIYLCSVENHGLNTEAFFGQGTRLTVV.

The chain combines TRBV7-2 with TRBJ2-4; 7 nucleotides match TRBD2. Losses at the gene ends were 1 base for V and 2 bases for J; bases not matched to a gene: 5. The CDR3 is made up of 16 amino acids. Germline V gene lookup returns CDR1 SGHTA and CDR2 FQGNSA. This CDR3 is CASSLVVGGPKNIQYF. CDR3 nucleotides: TGTGCCAGCAGCTTAGTGGTGGGAGGGCCCAAAAACATTCAGTACTTC.

V is TRBV4-1 and J is TRBJ2-3; D may be TRBD2 (6 bases). The CDR3 contains 15 residues. The germline gives CDR1 MGHRA, CDR2 YSYEKL. Trimming took 5 bases from V and 2 from J, leaving 14 bases between them. CDR3 sequence (DNA): TGCGCCAGCAGCTACGGTGGGACTGTCACAGATACGCAGTATTTT. Its translation: CASSYGGTVTDTQYF.

V and J are TRBV19 and TRBJ1-5; no definite D call. The CDR3 totals 14 residues. Trimming shortened V by 3 bases and J by 2 bases, and 8 bases separated the two germline ends. The germline gives CDR1 LNHDA, CDR2 SQIVND (reference sequence). The CDR3 nucleotides are TGTGCCAGTAGTATTAACCGAGGCAATCAGCCCCAGCATTTT. This translates into CASSINRGNQPQHF.